This note documents a single TCR beta chain sequence. This sample is part of a study of blood T cell repertoires in COVID-19. Study-level background: Sites across the United States, Italy and Spain contributed samples from acute and convalescent COVID-19. Nucleic acid was either cDNA or gDNA, and it came from T cells, B-cell-depleted T cells, or PBMCs.

The CDR3 extends over 14 amino acids. The trim removed 3 bases at V and 4 bases at J, leaving 2 bases unmatched. Per germline, CDR1 KGHDR and CDR2 SFDVKD. Original processing methods: Reference gene primer amplification gave estimated nucleated cell counts. Assay: immunoSEQ multiplex PCR; the TCRdb copy retains only in-frame clones and omits some. D and trimming come from the DNA, and the V and J calls and clone size come from that table. Found here are 95,000 to 150,000 clones, about 82% of them singletons; the top ten hold roughly 16%. Material: peripheral blood. The V call is TRBV24-1, the J call TRBJ1-3, with 7 bases lining up with TRBD1. This clonotype was obtained from a man in his sixties with active or convalescent COVID-19. The CDR3 protein is CATSDGTVGNTIYF. For the CDR3, the DNA is TGTGCCACCAGTGATGGGACAGTAGGAAACACCATATATTTT.